This T cell receptor beta chain was profiled in a study of human T cells and chemical hapten exposure. On the study more broadly: Donors were sensitized with 2% DPC on the upper inner arm.

Time point noted: pre-sensitization, week 0. Treatment defined: therapeutic diphenylcyclopropenone sensitization with weekly scalp DPC. Germline CDR1 and CDR2: DFQATT and SNEGSKA (reference sequence). The CDR3 loop spans 16 amino acids. The V end lost 3 bases, the J end lost 0 bases, and 18 bases lay between the germline ends. As originally analysed: Per sample, the median was approximately 100,000 TCRs, with values from around 20,000 to 690,000. MiXCR was run by TCRdb on the RACE reads, yielding one entry per CDR3 protein. None of the V and J calls come from the authors' own analysis; TCRdb made them. This sample has 300,000 to 450,000 distinct CDR3 sequences, with 5.5% found just once. Notes on the study in general: Donors were affected by alopecia, so their immune reaction might vary from that of healthy individuals. Among TCRs, those above 1 in 1000 frequency were unaffected by DPC sensitization.

Turning to this clonotype: Its cognate antigen is unknown.

The TCR sequence derives from a woman between 18 and 29 years old with alopecia areata. Some clones in this sample may be carry-over from other donors' samples. The rearrangement joins TRBV20-1 to TRBJ2-7, with TRBD1 as a possible D gene (6 bases). The material was whole blood, obtained in connection with sensitization to the hapten diphenylcyclopropenone (DPC). The CDR3 is CSASDYGTSSSYEQYF. The CDR3 nucleotides are TGCAGTGCTAGTGATTATGGGACATCCAGCTCCTACGAGCAGTACTTC.